The TCR beta chain described here comes from a study of OX40 agonist ivuxolimab in advanced cancers. As for the study more broadly: Ivuxolimab, which targeted the costimulatory receptor OX40 (CD134), was an agonistic, fully human IgG2 monoclonal antibody. Intravenous ivuxolimab was administered to patients every 2 weeks at six dose levels: 0.01, 0.1, 0.3, 1.5, 3 and 10 mg/kg. Of the 50 or so patients in dose escalation, around 20 had hepatocellular carcinoma, some 15 had melanoma, 9 had renal cell carcinoma and 9 had head and neck cancer. In the dose-escalation cohort, approximately 82% of patients were male, and the mean age was about 55 years, with a range of 23 to 79. Prior anti-PD-1, anti-PD-L1 or anti-CTLA-4 therapy was permitted, and checkpoint inhibitors had been received by less than 45% of dose-escalation patients. Partial responses were achieved by three dose-escalation patients, of whom one had hepatocellular carcinoma and two had cutaneous melanoma. The purpose of peripheral TCRbeta sequencing was to test whether ivuxolimab changed TCR sequence diversity and led to clonal T-cell expansion. The paper covers the monotherapy dose-escalation part of the phase I ivuxolimab trial, which included N of about 56 patients.

This clone appeared a single time. The target of this receptor is not known. No much larger clone exists at a distance of one base, and base qualities are not known. What the authors observed across the whole study: After ivuxolimab, more expanded clones were found on average in CD8+ T cells than in CD4+ T cells. Low levels of normalized T-cell clonal expansion were also shown by some nonresponding patients. At doses of 0.1 to 3.0 mg/kg, clonal expansion of both CD4+ and CD8+ T cells in blood was seen between baseline and week 6. The antigen specificity of the peripheral T cells that underwent clonal expansion was not determined. Partial responders in the 0.1-3.0 mg/kg groups had among the lowest normalized peripheral clonal expansion, especially among CD8+ T cells.

Genomic DNA was extracted from sorted cells for sequencing of the TCRbeta CDR3 region. The immunoSEQ Assay was used to sequence the TCRbeta CDR3 regions. TCRdb's version of the immuneACCESS table is confined to in-frame rearrangements and falls short of the full clone set. An unresolved V gene accounts for under half of the shortfall where checked; the remainder is of unknown origin. Across this sample there are nearly 50,000 clones, with around nine tenths seen only once. The top ten clonotypes cover about 1.9% of the sample. Patients with a history of autoimmune disease or receiving systemic immunosuppression were excluded from the trial. Peripheral blood for TCR sequencing was drawn from every dose cohort at baseline, at cycle 4 day 1 and at cycle 7 day 1. Samples came from an open-label, multicenter, first-in-human phase I dose-escalation trial of ivuxolimab. Adults with locally advanced or metastatic melanoma, renal cell carcinoma, hepatocellular carcinoma or head and neck squamous cell carcinoma were enrolled in the trial. Before TCR sequencing, CD4+ T cells and CD8+ T cells were sorted from peripheral blood as separate populations.

The CDR3 measures 16 amino acids from cysteine to phenylalanine. The CDR3 DNA has 48 bases and is translated from base 1. Looking up the germline V gene (reference sequence) yields CDR1 SEHNR and CDR2 FQNEAQ. Here V drops 4 bases and J drops 5 bases, and the junction holds 9 bases not matched to any gene. The chain is made from TRBV7-9 and TRBJ2-3, and TRBD2 aligns with 10 junction nucleotides. The source of this sequence is an adult with an advanced solid tumor such as melanoma, head and neck, liver or kidney cancer. The source material was CD4+ or CD8+ T cells sorted from blood, sampled in a trial of the OX40 agonist ivuxolimab. Here the CDR3 is given as CASSSTLAGAGDTQYF. The bases are TGTGCCAGCAGCTCCACTCTAGCGGGAGCGGGAGATACGCAGTATTTT. Here the CDR3 is joined to the reference TRBV7-9 and TRBJ2-3 genes, and the full variable domain is: DTGVSQNPRHKITKRGQNVTFRCDPISEHNRLYWYRQTLGQGPEFLTYFQNEAQLEKSRLLSDRFSAERPKGSFSTLEIQRTEQGDSAMYLCASSSTLAGAGDTQYFGPGTRLTVL.